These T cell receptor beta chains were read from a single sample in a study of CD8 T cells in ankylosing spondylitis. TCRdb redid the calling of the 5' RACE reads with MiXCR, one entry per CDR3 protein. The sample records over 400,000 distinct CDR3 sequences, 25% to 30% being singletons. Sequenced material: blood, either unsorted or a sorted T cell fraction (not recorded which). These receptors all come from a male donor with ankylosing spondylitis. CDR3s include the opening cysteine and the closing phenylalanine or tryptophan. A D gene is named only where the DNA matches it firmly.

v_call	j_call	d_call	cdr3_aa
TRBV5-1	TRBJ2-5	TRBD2	CASSRWKTSGKETQYF
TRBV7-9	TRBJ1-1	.	CASSLVSRDTEAFF
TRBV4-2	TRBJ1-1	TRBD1	CASSQDGTVNTEAFF
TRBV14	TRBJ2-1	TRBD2	CASSHLAGGRGEQFF
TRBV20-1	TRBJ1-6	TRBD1	CSARGQENSPLHF
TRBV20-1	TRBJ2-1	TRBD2	CSASRREATYNEQFF
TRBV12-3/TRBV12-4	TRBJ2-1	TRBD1	CASSSPWDRSSYNEQFF
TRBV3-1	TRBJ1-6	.	CASSQGWDNSPLHF
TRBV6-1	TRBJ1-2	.	CASSEMVDYGYTF
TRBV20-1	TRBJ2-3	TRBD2	CSASGPNSGSRDTQYF